The clone carrying this TCR beta chain came up a few times. The data are from a study of beta chain features in type 1 diabetes. Study background: Examination of sorted cells across all samples involved about 100,000,000 cells.

Investigators reverse transcribed all isolated RNA, so they sequenced expressed TCRB transcripts. Data came from immunoSEQ multiplex PCR; TCRdb stores just in-frame clones and leaves some out. The data contain some 150,000 clones, around a tenth of them singletons. The CDR3 consists of 15 residues. The sequence was obtained from a woman in her 40s in good health. V is TRBV21-1 and J is TRBJ2-7; the listed D gene, TRBD2, was not tested against the DNA. TRBV21-1 is given as a pseudogene. The specimen sequenced was central memory CD4+ T cells from blood. The CDR3 DNA follows: TGTGCCAGCAGCAACCTGGGGACTAGCGTCTACGAGCAGTACTTC. This encodes CASSNLGTSVYEQYF.